Given below is one T cell receptor beta chain in context. The antigen remains unidentified. These data belong to a study of blood T cells in healthy people across ages. Alongside a J-beta primer mix, a sample-barcoded 5' primer served in a second PCR lasting roughly 7 to 11 cycles. TCRdb used MiXCR to reprocess the 5' RACE reads, holding one entry per CDR3 protein. The sample includes around 750,000 distinct CDR3 sequences, 50% to 65% seen only once; the top ten take about two fifths. CDR1 ENHRY and CDR2 SYGVKD come from the germline V gene. Trimming at V came to 4 bases and at J to 6 bases, leaving 8 bases not matched to a gene. This CDR3 comprises 16 residues. Study observations and caveats: Possibly confounding the expanded clonotype changes was the fact that donor CMV status was unknown. Naive CD4+ cell counts and diversity both ran higher in long-lived than in aged donors.

Healthy individuals of Caucasian origin from Russia, aged roughly 6 to 100, served as donors. The chain uses TRBV10-3 and TRBJ2-2; 10 nucleotides align to TRBD2. Sequencing used blood. This TCR came from an elderly man in good health. The CDR3, as DNA: TGTGCCATCAGTGTGGCTAGCGGGAGCGGCGCCGGGGAGCTGTTTTTT. Its protein is CAISVASGSGAGELFF.